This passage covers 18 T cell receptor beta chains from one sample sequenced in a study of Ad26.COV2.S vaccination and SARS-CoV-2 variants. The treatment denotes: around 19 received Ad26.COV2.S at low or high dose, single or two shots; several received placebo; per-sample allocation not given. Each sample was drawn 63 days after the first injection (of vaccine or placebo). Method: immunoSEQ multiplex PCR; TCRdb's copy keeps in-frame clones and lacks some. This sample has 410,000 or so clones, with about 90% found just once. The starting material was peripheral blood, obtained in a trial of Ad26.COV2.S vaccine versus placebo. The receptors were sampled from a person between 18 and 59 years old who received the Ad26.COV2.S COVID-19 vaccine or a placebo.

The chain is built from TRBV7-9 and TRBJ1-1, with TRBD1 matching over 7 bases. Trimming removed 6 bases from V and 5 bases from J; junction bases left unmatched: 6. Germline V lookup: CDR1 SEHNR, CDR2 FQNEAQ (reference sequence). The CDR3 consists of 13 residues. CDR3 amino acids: CASSRRGDTEAFF. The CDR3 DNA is TGTGCCAGCAGTCGCAGGGGGGATACTGAAGCTTTCTTT.

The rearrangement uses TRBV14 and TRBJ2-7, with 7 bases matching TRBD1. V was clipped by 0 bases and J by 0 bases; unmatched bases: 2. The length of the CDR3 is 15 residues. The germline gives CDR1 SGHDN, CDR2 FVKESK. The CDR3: CASSQDRGSSYEQYF. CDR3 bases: TGTGCCAGCAGCCAAGACAGGGGGAGCTCCTACGAGCAGTACTTC.

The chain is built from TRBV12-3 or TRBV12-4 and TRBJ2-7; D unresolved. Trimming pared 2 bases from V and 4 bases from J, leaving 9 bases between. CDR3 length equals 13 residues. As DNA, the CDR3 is TGTGCCAGCAGTTTAAGGCAAGATTACGAGCAGTACTTC. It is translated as CASSLRQDYEQYF.

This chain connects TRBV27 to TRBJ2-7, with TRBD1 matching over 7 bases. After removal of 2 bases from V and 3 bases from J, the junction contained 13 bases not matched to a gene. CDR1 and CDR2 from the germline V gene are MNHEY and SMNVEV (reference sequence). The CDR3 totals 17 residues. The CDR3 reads CASSLHNRGSFDYEQYF. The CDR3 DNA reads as TGTGCCAGCAGTTTACACAACAGGGGTAGTTTTGACTACGAGCAGTACTTC.

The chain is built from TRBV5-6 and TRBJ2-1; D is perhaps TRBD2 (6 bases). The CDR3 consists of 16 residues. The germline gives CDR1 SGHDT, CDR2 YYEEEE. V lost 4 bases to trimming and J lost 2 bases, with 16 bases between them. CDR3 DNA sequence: TGTGCCAGCAGCCCCTCCCCAACGGGGGCCTACAATGAGCAGTTCTTC. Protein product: CASSPSPTGAYNEQFF.

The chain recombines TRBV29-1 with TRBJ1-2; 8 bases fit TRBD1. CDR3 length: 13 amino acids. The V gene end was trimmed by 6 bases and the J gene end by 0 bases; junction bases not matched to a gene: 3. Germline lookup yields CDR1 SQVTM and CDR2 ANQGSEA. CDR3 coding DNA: TGCAGCGTGTCGACAGGGGCTAACTATGGCTACACCTTC. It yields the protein CSVSTGANYGYTF.

CDR3 sequence (DNA): TGTGCCAGCACCCCCCAGCGGGAGAGAAATTCACCCCTCCACTTT. Residues: CASTPQRERNSPLHF. The rearrangement joins TRBV25-1 to TRBJ1-6, with D unclear. The ends were cut back, 7 bases at V and 7 bases at J, with 17 bases in the middle. This CDR3 is 15 amino acids long. Germline CDR1 MGHDK, CDR2 SYGVNS.

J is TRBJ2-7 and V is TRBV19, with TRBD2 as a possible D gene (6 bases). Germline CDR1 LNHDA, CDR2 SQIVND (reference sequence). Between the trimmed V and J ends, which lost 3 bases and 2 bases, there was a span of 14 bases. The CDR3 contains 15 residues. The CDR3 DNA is TGTGCCAGTAGTATCGGTTCGGGACTCGCCTACGAGCAGTACTTC. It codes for CASSIGSGLAYEQYF. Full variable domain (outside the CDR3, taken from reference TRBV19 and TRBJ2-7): DGGITQSPKYLFRKEGQNVTLSCEQNLNHDAMYWYRQDPGQGLRLIYYSQIVNDFQKGDIAEGYSVSREKKESFPLTVTSAQKNPTAFYLCASSIGSGLAYEQYFGPGTRLTVT.

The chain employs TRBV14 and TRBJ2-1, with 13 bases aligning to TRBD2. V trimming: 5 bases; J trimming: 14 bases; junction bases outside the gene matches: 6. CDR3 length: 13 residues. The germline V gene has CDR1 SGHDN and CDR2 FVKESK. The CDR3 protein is CASSKLAGGPKFF. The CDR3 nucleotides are TGTGCCAGCAGCAAACTAGCGGGGGGGCCAAAGTTCTTC.

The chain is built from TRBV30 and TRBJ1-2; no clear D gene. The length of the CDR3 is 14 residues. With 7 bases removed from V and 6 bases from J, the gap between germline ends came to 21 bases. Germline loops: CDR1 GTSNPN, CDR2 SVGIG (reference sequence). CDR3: CASFGEDTMNGYTF. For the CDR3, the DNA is TGTGCCTCTTTCGGGGAAGACACTATGAATGGCTACACCTTC.

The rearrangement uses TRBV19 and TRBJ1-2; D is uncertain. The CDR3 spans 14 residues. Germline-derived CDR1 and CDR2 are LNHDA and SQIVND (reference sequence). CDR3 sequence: CKTLTSFFNYGYTF. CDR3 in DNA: TGTAAAACTTTGACCAGTTTTTTTAACTATGGCTACACCTTC.

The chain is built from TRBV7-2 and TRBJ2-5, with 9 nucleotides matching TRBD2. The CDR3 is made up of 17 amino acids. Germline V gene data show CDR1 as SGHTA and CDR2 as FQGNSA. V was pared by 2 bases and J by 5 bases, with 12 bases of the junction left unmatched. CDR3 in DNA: TGTGCCAGCAGCTTATGGTCTCCTAGCGGGGCGGGGGAGACCCAGTACTTC. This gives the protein CASSLWSPSGAGETQYF.

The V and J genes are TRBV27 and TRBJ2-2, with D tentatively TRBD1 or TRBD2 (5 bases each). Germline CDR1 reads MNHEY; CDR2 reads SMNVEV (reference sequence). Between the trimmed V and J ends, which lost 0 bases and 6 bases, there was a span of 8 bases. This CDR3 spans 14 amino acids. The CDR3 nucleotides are TGTGCCAGCAGTTTATCTGGGGGTTCCGGGGAGCTGTTTTTT. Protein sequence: CASSLSGGSGELFF.

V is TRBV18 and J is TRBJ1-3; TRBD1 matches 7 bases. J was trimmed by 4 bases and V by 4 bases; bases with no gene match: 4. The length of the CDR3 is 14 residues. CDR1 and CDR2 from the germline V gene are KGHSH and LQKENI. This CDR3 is CASSQGTEGNTIYF. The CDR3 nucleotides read TGTGCCAGCTCACAAGGGACAGAGGGAAACACCATATATTTT.

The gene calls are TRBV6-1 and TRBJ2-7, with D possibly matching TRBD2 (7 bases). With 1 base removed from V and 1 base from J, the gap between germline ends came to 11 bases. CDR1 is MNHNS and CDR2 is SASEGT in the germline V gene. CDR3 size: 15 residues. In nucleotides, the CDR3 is TGTGCCAGCAGTGAAGGGGGGGGACATTCCTACGAGCAGTACTTC. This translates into CASSEGGGHSYEQYF.

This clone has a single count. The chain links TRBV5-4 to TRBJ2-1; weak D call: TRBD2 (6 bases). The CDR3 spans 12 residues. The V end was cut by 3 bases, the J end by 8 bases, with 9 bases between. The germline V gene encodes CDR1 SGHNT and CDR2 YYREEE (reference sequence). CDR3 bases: TGTGCCAGCAGCTCCGGGGGATATGAGCAGTTCTTC. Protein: CASSSGGYEQFF.

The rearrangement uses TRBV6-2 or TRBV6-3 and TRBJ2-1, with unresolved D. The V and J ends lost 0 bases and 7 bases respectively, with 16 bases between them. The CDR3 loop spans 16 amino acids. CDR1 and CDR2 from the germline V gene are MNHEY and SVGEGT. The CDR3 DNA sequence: TGTGCCAGCAGTTACTCCCTAGGGTTCAGTGGGAATGAGCAGTTCTTC. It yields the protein CASSYSLGFSGNEQFF.

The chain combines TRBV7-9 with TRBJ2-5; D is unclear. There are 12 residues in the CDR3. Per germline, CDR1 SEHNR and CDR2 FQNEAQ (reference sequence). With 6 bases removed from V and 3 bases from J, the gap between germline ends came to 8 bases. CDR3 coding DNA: TGTGCCAGCAGTCTAGAGAAAGAGACCCAGTACTTC. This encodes CASSLEKETQYF.